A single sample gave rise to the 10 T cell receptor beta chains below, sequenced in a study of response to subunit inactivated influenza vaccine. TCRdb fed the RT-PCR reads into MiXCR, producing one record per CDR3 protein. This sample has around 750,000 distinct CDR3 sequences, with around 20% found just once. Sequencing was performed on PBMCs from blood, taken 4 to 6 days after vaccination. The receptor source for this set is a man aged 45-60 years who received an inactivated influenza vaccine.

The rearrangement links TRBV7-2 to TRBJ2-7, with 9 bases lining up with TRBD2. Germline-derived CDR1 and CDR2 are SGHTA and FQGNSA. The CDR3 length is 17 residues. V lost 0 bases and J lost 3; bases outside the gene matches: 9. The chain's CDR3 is CASSLASGGGARYEQYF. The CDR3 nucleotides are TGTGCCAGCAGCTTAGCCTCGGGCGGGGGGGCCCGCTACGAGCAGTACTTC.

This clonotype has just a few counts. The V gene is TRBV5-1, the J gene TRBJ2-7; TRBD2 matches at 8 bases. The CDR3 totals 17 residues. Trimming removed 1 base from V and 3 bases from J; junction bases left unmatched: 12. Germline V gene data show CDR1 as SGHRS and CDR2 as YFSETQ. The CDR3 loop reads CASSLMASGFTYYEQYF. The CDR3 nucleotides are TGCGCCAGCAGCTTGATGGCTAGCGGGTTTACCTACTACGAGCAGTACTTC.

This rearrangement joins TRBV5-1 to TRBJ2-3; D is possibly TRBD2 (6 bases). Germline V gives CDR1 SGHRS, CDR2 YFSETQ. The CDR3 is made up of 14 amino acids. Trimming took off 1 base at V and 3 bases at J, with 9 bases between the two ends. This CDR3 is CASSLPGETDTQYF. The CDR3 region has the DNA TGCGCCAGCAGCTTGCCGGGGGAAACAGATACGCAGTATTTT.

The CDR3 loop reads CASSLREGPMAEAFF. DNA of the CDR3: TGTGCCAGCAGTCTCCGGGAGGGGCCCATGGCTGAAGCTTTCTTT. The J gene is TRBJ1-1, the V gene TRBV12-3 or TRBV12-4, with a weak D call TRBD1 (5 bases). Trimming shortened V by 5 bases and J by 6 bases, and 19 bases separated the two germline ends. The CDR3 covers 15 residues.

The CDR3: CASSVAGLAGDTQYF. Written as DNA, the CDR3 is TGTGCCAGCAGCGTAGCGGGACTAGCGGGTGATACGCAGTATTTT. The chain joins TRBV9 to TRBJ2-3; 12 nucleotides align to TRBD2. With 0 bases clipped from V and 6 bases from J, the junction kept 2 bases outside the gene matches. Per the germline V gene, CDR1 is SGDLS and CDR2 is YYNGEE. This CDR3 has 15 amino acids.

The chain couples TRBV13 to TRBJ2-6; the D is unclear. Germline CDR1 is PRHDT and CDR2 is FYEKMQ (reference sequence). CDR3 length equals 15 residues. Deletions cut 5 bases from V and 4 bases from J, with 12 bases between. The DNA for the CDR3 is TGTGCCAGCAGCCTAACGACAACCGGGGCCAACGTCCTGACTTTC. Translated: CASSLTTTGANVLTF.

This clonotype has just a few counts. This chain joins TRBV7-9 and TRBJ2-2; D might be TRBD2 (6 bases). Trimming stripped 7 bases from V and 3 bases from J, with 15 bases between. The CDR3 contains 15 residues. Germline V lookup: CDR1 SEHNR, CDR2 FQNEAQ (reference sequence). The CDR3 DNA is TGTGCCAGCAAGGTCTCCGGACTATACACCGGGGAGCTGTTTTTT. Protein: CASKVSGLYTGELFF.

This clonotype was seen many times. The CDR3 protein is CSVEDRGRSYGYTF. CDR3 bases: TGCAGCGTTGAAGATAGGGGGCGCAGCTATGGCTACACCTTC. This chain links TRBV29-1 with TRBJ1-2, with 7 bases identical to TRBD1. The CDR3 spans 14 residues. Germline V gene lookup returns CDR1 SQVTM and CDR2 ANQGSEA. The junction had 5 bases not matched to a gene; V was cut back by 0 bases and J by 4 bases.

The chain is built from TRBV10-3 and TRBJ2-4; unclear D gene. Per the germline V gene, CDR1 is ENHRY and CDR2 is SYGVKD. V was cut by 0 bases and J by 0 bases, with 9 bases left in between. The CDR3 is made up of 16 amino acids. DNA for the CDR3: TGTGCCATCAGTGAGTCTGGCAGCCTAGCCAAAAACATTCAGTACTTC. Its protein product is CAISESGSLAKNIQYF.

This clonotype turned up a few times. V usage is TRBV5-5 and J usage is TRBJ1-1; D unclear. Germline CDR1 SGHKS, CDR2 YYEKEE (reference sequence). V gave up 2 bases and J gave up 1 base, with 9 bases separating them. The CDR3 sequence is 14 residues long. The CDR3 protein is CASSFSGRNTEAFF. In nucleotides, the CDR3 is TGTGCCAGCAGCTTTTCAGGACGGAACACTGAAGCTTTCTTT. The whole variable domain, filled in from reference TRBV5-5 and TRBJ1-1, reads DAGVTQSPTHLIKTRGQQVTLRCSPISGHKSVSWYQQVLGQGPQFIFQYYEKEERGRGNFPDRFSARQFPNYSSELNVNALLLGDSALYLCASSFSGRNTEAFFGQGTRLTVV.